This T cell receptor (beta chain) was sequenced in a study of early T cells in non-severe SARS-CoV-2 infection. Across the whole study: Sequencing of bulk RNA from unsorted whole blood was done, without chain pairing.

Unmatched junction bases numbered 6, after V lost 2 bases and J lost 3 bases. This CDR3 contains 14 residues. The germline V gene has CDR1 DFQATT and CDR2 SNEGSKA (reference sequence). Molecules of cDNA were individually given unique molecular identifiers that were attached to them. MiXCR, run by TCRdb on the 5' RACE reads, gives a single entry per CDR3 protein. The sample shows fewer than 40,000 distinct CDR3 sequences, around 6.8% of them seen only once. Sequencing used whole blood, obtained at baseline. The V and J genes are TRBV20-1 and TRBJ2-5; 7 bases map to TRBD2. The receptor was isolated from an adult who was a healthcare worker with PCR-confirmed SARS-CoV-2 infection or an uninfected control (not recorded which). The CDR3 region is CSARSWSGEETQYF. DNA of the CDR3: TGCAGTGCTAGATCCTGGAGCGGGGAAGAGACCCAGTACTTC.